This T cell receptor (beta chain) emerged from a study of control samples from healthy donors and cancer patients. Germline lookup yields CDR1 MNHEY and CDR2 SVGAGI. The ends lost 6 bases at V and 8 bases at J; junction bases unmatched: 6. CDR3 size: 12 residues. This clone was recorded once. Measured with immunoSEQ multiplex PCR; TCRdb has only the in-frame clones, and not every one. The sample shows tens of thousands of clones, just over 90% of them seen only once. What was sequenced was blood. The chain carries TRBV6-5 and TRBJ1-1; TRBD1 aligns across 7 bases. The TCR originated in a woman younger than 45 in good health. The CDR3 sequence is CASSNDRVEAFF. Written as DNA, the CDR3 is TGTGCCAGCAGCAACGACAGGGTAGAAGCTTTCTTT.